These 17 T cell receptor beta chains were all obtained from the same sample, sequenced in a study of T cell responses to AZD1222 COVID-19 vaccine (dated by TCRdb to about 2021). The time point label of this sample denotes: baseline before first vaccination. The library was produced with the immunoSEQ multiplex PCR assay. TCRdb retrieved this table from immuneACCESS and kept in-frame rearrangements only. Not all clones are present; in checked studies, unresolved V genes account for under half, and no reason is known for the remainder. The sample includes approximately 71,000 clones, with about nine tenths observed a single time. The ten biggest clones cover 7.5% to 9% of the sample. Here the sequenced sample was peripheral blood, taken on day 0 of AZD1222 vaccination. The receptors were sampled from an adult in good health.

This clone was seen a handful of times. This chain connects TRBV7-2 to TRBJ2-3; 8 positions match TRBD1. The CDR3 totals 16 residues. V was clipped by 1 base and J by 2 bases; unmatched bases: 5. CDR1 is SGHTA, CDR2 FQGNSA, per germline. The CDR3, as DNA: TGTGCCAGCAGCTTAGTTGTGACAGGGGCCACAGATACGCAGTATTTT. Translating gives CASSLVVTGATDTQYF.

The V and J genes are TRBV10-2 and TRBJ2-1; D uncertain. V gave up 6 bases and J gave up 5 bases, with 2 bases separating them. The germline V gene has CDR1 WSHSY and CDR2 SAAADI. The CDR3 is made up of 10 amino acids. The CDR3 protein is CASRHNEQFF. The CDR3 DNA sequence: TGCGCCAGCAGGCACAATGAGCAGTTCTTC.

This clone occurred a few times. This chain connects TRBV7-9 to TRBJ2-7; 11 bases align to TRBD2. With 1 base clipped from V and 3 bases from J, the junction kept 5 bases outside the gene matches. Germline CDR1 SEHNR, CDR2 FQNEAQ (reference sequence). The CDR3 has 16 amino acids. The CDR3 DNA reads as TGTGCCAGCAGCTTAGAACTAGCGGGAGTCTACTACGAGCAGTACTTC. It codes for CASSLELAGVYYEQYF. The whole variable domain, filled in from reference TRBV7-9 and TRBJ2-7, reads DTGVSQNPRHKITKRGQNVTFRCDPISEHNRLYWYRQTLGQGPEFLTYFQNEAQLEKSRLLSDRFSAERPKGSFSTLEIQRTEQGDSAMYLCASSLELAGVYYEQYFGPGTRLTVT.

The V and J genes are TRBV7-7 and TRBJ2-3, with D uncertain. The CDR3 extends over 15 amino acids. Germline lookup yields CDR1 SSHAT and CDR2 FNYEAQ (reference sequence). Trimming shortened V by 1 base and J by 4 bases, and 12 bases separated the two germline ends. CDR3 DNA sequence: TGTGCCAGCAGCTTAGTGTTTACTCCGGCAGATACGCAGTATTTT. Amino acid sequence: CASSLVFTPADTQYF. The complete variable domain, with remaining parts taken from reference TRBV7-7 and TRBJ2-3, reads GAGVSQSPRYKVTKRGQDVTLRCDPISSHATLYWYQQALGQGPEFLTYFNYEAQPDKSGLPSDRFSAERPEGSISTLTIQRTEQRDSAMYRCASSLVFTPADTQYFGPGTRLTVL.

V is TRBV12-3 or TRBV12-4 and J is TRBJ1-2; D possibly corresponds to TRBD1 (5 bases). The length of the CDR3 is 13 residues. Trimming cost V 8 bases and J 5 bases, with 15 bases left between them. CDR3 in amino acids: CASSRQSSYGYTF. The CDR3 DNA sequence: TGTGCCAGCTCGCGACAGTCGTCGTATGGCTACACCTTC.

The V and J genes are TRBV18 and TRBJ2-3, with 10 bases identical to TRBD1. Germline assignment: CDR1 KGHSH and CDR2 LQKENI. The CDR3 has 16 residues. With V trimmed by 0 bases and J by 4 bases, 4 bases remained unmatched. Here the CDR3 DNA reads TGTGCCAGCTCACCACCTCCGGACAGGGGGGCAGATACGCAGTATTTT. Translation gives CASSPPPDRGADTQYF.

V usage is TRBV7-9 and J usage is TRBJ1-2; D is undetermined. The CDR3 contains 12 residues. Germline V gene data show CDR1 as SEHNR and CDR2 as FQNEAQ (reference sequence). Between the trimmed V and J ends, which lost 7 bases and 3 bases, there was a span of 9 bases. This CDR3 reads CASTYGDYGYTF. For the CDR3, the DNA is TGTGCCAGCACTTATGGGGACTATGGCTACACCTTC. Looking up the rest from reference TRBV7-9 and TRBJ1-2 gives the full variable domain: DTGVSQNPRHKITKRGQNVTFRCDPISEHNRLYWYRQTLGQGPEFLTYFQNEAQLEKSRLLSDRFSAERPKGSFSTLEIQRTEQGDSAMYLCASTYGDYGYTFGSGTRLTVV.

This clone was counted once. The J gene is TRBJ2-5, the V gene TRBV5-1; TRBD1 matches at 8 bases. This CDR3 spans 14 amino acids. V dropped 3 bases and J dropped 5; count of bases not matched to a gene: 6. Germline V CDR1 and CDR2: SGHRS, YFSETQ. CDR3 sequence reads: CASSSTGVQETQYF. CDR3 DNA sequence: TGCGCCAGCAGCTCGACAGGGGTCCAGGAGACCCAGTACTTC.

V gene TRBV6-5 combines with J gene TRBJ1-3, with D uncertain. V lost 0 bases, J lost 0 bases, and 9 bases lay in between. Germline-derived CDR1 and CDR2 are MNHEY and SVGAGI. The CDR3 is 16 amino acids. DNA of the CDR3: TGTGCCAGCAGTTACTCGATCCAGAGCTCTGGAAACACCATATATTTT. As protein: CASSYSIQSSGNTIYF.

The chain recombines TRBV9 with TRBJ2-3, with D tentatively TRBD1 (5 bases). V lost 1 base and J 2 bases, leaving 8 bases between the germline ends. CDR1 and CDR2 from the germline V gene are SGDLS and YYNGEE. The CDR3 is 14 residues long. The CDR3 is CASSVQGNTDTQYF. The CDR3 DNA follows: TGTGCCAGCAGCGTACAGGGTAACACAGATACGCAGTATTTT.

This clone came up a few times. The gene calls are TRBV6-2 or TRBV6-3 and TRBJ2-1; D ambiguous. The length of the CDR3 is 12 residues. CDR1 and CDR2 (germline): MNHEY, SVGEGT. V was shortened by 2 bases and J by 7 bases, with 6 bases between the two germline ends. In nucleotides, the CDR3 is TGTGCCAGCAGTTACATCGGTAATGAGCAGTTCTTC. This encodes CASSYIGNEQFF.

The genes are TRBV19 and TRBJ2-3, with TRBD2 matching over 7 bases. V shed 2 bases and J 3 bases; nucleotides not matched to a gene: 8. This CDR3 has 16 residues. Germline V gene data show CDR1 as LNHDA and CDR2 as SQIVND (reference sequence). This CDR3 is CASSIFAGVSTDTQYF. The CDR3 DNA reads TGTGCCAGTAGTATATTCGCGGGAGTAAGTACAGATACGCAGTATTTT.

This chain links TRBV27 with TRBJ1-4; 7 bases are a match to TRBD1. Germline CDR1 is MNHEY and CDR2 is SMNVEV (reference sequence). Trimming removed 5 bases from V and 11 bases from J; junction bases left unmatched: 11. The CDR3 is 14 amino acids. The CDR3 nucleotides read TGTGCCAGCAGTCTCAATCGACAGGGTCAGAAACTGTTTTTT. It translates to CASSLNRQGQKLFF.

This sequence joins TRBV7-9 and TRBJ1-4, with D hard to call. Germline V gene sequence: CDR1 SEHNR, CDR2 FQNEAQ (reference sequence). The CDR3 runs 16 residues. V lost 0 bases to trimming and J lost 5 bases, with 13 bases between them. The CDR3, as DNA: TGTGCCAGCAGCTTAGCGAGCGGTAGTCGAAATGAAAAACTGTTTTTT. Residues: CASSLASGSRNEKLFF.

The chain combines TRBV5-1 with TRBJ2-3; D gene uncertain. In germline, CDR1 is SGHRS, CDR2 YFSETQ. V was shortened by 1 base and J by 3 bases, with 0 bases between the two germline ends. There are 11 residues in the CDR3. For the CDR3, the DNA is TGCGCCAGCAGCTTGACAGATACGCAGTATTTT. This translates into CASSLTDTQYF.

The CDR3 nucleotides are TGTGCCACTATACGGGACTACGAGCAGTACTTC. Translated, it gives CATIRDYEQYF. The chain employs TRBV6-5 and TRBJ2-7, with a weak D call TRBD2 (5 bases). Trimming removed 10 bases at V and 3 bases at J, with 10 bases between. The CDR3 has 11 amino acids. Germline loops: CDR1 MNHEY, CDR2 SVGAGI.

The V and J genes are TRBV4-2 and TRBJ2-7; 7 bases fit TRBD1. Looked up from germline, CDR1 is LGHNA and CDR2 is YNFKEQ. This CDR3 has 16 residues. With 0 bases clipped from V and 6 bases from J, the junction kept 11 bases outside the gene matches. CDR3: CASSQDIVQGLGEQYF. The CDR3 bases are TGTGCCAGCAGCCAAGATATCGTACAGGGGCTGGGCGAGCAGTACTTC.